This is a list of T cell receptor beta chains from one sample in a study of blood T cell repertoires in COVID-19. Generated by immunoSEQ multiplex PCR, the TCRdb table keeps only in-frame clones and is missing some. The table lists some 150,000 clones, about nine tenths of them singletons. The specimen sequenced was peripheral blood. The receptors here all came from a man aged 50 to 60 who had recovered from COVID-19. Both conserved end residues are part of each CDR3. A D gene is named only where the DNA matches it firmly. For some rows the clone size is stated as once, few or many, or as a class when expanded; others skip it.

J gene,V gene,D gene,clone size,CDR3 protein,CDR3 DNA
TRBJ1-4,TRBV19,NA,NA,CASSMWETNEKLFF,TGTGCCAGTAGTATGTGGGAGACTAATGAAAAACTGTTTTTT
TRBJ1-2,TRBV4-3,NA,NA,CASSQHGNNYGYTF,TGCGCCAGCAGCCAACACGGGAACAACTATGGCTACACCTTC
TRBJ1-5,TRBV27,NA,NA,CASSSGLQPQHF,TGTGCCAGCAGTTCAGGTCTTCAGCCCCAGCATTTT
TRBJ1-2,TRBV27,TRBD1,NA,CASSGTGLPGGYTF,TGTGCCAGCAGCGGGACAGGACTACCGGGTGGCTACACCTTC
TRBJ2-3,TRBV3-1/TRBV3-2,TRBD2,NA,CASNQAGDTQYF,TGTGCCAGCAACCAAGCGGGGGATACGCAGTATTTT
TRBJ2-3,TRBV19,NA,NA,CASSQGGGGTDTQYF,TGTGCCAGTAGCCAAGGGGGGGGAGGGACAGATACGCAGTATTTT
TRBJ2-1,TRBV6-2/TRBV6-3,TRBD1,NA,CASSYFELSRQGEKYNEQFF,TGTGCCAGCAGTTATTTCGAGCTGTCCAGACAGGGGGAGAAATACAATGAGCAGTTCTTC
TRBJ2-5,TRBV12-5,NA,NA,CASGPTSQETQYF,TGTGCTAGTGGCCCGACATCCCAAGAGACCCAGTACTTC
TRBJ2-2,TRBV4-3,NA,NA,CASSQDSTSRTGELFF,TGCGCCAGCAGCCAAGATAGCACGAGCCGCACCGGGGAGCTGTTTTTT
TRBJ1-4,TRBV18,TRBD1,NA,CASSRDRGGEKLFF,TGTGCCAGCTCACGGGACAGGGGCGGTGAAAAACTGTTTTTT
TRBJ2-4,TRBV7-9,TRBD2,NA,CASSPPGGYAKNIQYF,TGTGCCAGCAGCCCCCCGGGGGGGTATGCCAAAAACATTCAGTACTTC
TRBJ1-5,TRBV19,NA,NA,CASSIQPGVRSNQPQHF,TGTGCCAGTAGTATTCAACCGGGGGTCCGAAGCAATCAGCCCCAGCATTTT
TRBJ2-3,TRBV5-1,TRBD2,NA,CASSLSLTSGVASTDTQYF,TGCGCCAGCAGCTTAAGTCTGACTAGCGGGGTAGCTAGCACAGATACGCAGTATTTT
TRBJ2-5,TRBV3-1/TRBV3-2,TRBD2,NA,CASSQGLSGGFQETQYF,TGTGCCAGCAGCCAGGGTTTGAGCGGGGGTTTCCAAGAGACCCAGTACTTC
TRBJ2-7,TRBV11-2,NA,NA,CASSLGQSSYEQYF,TGTGCCAGCAGCTTAGGACAGAGCTCCTACGAGCAGTACTTC
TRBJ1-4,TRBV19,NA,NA,CASSARHRLADNEKLFF,TGTGCCAGTAGTGCCCGCCACCGACTGGCAGATAATGAAAAACTGTTTTTT
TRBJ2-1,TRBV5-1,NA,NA,CASSRQVSSYNEQFF,TGCGCCAGCAGCCGACAGGTGAGCTCCTACAATGAGCAGTTCTTC
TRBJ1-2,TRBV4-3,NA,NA,CASSPDKGNYGYTF,TGCGCCAGCAGCCCGGACAAGGGAAATTATGGCTACACCTTC
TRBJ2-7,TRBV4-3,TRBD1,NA,CASSQDKWDRVEQYF,TGCGCCAGCAGCCAAGACAAGTGGGACAGGGTCGAGCAGTACTTC
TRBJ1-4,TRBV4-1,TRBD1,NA,CASSQGDRGRAGEKLFF,TGCGCCAGCAGCCAAGGGGACAGGGGGCGCGCGGGTGAAAAACTGTTTTTT
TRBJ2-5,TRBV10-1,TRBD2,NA,CASSPSGDGETQYF,TGCGCCAGCAGTCCTAGCGGGGACGGGGAGACCCAGTACTTC
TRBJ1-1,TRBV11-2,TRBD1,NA,CASSSGQGIGKDTEAFF,TGTGCCAGCAGCTCCGGACAGGGAATAGGTAAGGACACTGAAGCTTTCTTT
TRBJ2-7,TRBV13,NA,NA,CASSSARHRELGEQYF,TGTGCCAGCAGCAGTGCGCGCCACAGGGAACTAGGGGAGCAGTACTTC
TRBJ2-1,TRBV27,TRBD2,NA,CASSFGLAGAEQFF,TGTGCCAGCAGTTTTGGACTAGCGGGGGCCGAGCAGTTCTTC
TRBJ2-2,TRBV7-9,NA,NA,CASSLYRPGNTGELFF,TGTGCCAGCAGCTTATACAGGCCGGGGAACACCGGGGAGCTGTTTTTT
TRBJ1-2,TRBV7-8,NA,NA,CASSLENYGYTF,TGTGCCAGCAGCTTGGAGAACTATGGCTACACCTTC
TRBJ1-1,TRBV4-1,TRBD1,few,CASSRDRGLTEAFF,TGCGCCAGCAGCCGAGACAGGGGATTAACTGAAGCTTTCTTT
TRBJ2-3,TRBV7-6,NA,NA,CASSLAGTEQFGTDTQYF,TGTGCCAGCAGCTTAGCGGGCACAGAACAATTCGGCACAGATACGCAGTATTTT